The rows below give T cell receptor beta chains drawn from one sample of a study of blood T cell repertoires in COVID-19. Sequencing was performed with immunoSEQ multiplex PCR; in TCRdb, only in-frame clones are kept and a portion is missing. Of a few hundred thousand clones in the sample, approximately 85% were seen once. Sequencing was performed on peripheral blood. Receptors were obtained from a human donor in a cohort sampled during active COVID-19. Each CDR3 is given with its conserved first and last residue. The order of the fields is D gene, V gene, J gene, clone size, CDR3 DNA, CDR3 protein. D genes are given only for firm matches. Rows may omit the clone size; those that give it use once, few, many or a size class.

D: TRBD1
V: TRBV2
J: TRBJ2-7
size: -
DNA: TGTGCCAGCAGTGAACAGGGGGCGGCTTACGAGCAGTACTTC
CDR3: CASSEQGAAYEQYF

D: TRBD1
V: TRBV5-5
J: TRBJ1-2
size: -
DNA: TGTGCCAGCAGCTCTCCCGGGACAGGGGTCGTAGAGGGCTACACCTTC
CDR3: CASSSPGTGVVEGYTF

D: -
V: TRBV1
J: TRBJ2-3
size: -
DNA: TGCACCCTCCCCGGGGGGGGCGGGGCCACAGATACGCAGTATTTT
CDR3: CTLPGGGGATDTQYF

D: TRBD2
V: TRBV3-1/TRBV3-2
J: TRBJ2-2
size: -
DNA: TGTGCCAGCAGCCGCCAACCGGGACTAGCGGGGGGCCTAAGGTACACCGGGGAGCTGTTTTTT
CDR3: CASSRQPGLAGGLRYTGELFF

D: TRBD1
V: TRBV30
J: TRBJ1-5
size: -
DNA: TGTGCCTGGGACAGGGGCCCCGCCTCGGATCAGCCCCAGCATTTT
CDR3: CAWDRGPASDQPQHF

D: TRBD1
V: TRBV5-5
J: TRBJ2-7
size: -
DNA: TGTGCCAGCAGCCCGGGACAGGGATTGAACGAGCAGTACTTC
CDR3: CASSPGQGLNEQYF

D: TRBD1
V: TRBV7-3
J: TRBJ1-1
size: -
DNA: TGTGCCAGCAGCATTCGGACAGGGCGGTTGAACACTGAAGCTTTCTTT
CDR3: CASSIRTGRLNTEAFF

D: TRBD1
V: TRBV12-5
J: TRBJ2-3
size: -
DNA: TGTGCTAGCCGTCTTACAGGGGCCGACCTCACAGATACGCAGTATTTT
CDR3: CASRLTGADLTDTQYF

D: -
V: TRBV30
J: TRBJ2-2
size: -
DNA: TGTGCCTGGAGAACTCCGGGACAAGCTAGTGGCGGGGAGCTGTTTTTT
CDR3: CAWRTPGQASGGELFF

D: TRBD2
V: TRBV9
J: TRBJ2-4
size: once
DNA: TGTGCCAGCAGCGTAGACCTAGCGGGGGGGCTAGCCAAAAACATTCAGTACTTC
CDR3: CASSVDLAGGLAKNIQYF

D: -
V: TRBV14
J: TRBJ1-2
size: -
DNA: TGTGCCAGCAGCCCGGACAGTCACTATGGCTACACCTTC
CDR3: CASSPDSHYGYTF

D: -
V: TRBV5-6
J: TRBJ1-2
size: -
DNA: TGTGCCACCTGGGACTCCCTCGGTGGCTATGGCTACACCTTC
CDR3: CATWDSLGGYGYTF

D: TRBD1
V: TRBV27
J: TRBJ2-1
size: -
DNA: TGTGCCAGCAGTTTATTCGGGACAGGGGGCTTTAATGAGCAGTTCTTC
CDR3: CASSLFGTGGFNEQFF

D: -
V: TRBV5-6
J: TRBJ1-4
size: -
DNA: TGTGCCAGCAGCTTTTCACGGGATGAAAAACTGTTTTTT
CDR3: CASSFSRDEKLFF

D: -
V: TRBV4-2
J: TRBJ1-1
size: -
DNA: TGTGCCAGCAGCTTTACAGGGTTGGGGAACACTGAAGCTTTCTTT
CDR3: CASSFTGLGNTEAFF

D: -
V: TRBV12-3/TRBV12-4
J: TRBJ2-3
size: -
DNA: TGTGCCAGCAGTTTAAACGGGGTAGATACGCAGTATTTT
CDR3: CASSLNGVDTQYF